Listed here is a single T cell receptor (beta chain). RNA was isolated and reverse transcribed to cDNA, the sequencing template. Sequencing was performed with immunoSEQ multiplex PCR; in TCRdb, only in-frame clones are kept and a portion is missing. The data contain about 180,000 clones, about 51% of them seen just once; the ten biggest clones take up roughly a tenth. Treatment described: oral pan-JAK inhibitor, 5-10 mg twice daily. These data come from a study of CD8+ T cells in alopecia areata. Across the whole study: Each of the treated patients was given oral tofacitinib, 5 to 10 mg twice daily, for moderate-to-severe alopecia areata. Disease severity was quantified as SALT score of affected scalp area.

There are 14 residues in the CDR3. Germline V gene lookup returns CDR1 PRHDT and CDR2 FYEKMQ (reference sequence). Trimming removed 5 bases from V and 3 bases from J; junction bases left unmatched: 7. This clonotype was obtained from a human donor with alopecia areata. The sequenced sample was CD8+ T cells sorted from blood, obtained around week 52, from a patient treated with tofacitinib. The rearrangement uses TRBV13 and TRBJ2-7; TRBD2 matches at 7 bases. In DNA form, the CDR3 reads TGTGCCAGCAGCACCCGACAGCGGGACTACGAGCAGTACTTC. Amino acid sequence: CASSTRQRDYEQYF. Full variable domain (remainder filled in from reference TRBV13 and TRBJ2-7): AAGVIQSPRHLIKEKRETATLKCYPIPRHDTVYWYQQGPGQDPQFLISFYEKMQSDKGSIPDRFSAQQFSDYHSELNMSSLELGDSALYFCASSTRQRDYEQYFGPGTRLTVT.